What follows are 2 T cell receptor beta chains derived from one specimen sequenced in a study of CXCR3-negative and CXCR3-positive naive CD8 T cells. TRB cDNA libraries were made by UMI-labeled 5' RACE. TCRdb re-called the 5' RACE reads and shows each CDR3 protein once, DNA omitted. The specimen's table records about 40,000 distinct CDR3 sequences. The sample taken for sequencing was memory CD8+ T cells from blood. These receptors were taken from a human donor in good health. Some clones in this sample may be carry-over from other donors' samples.

The J gene is TRBJ2-7, the V gene TRBV11-2; as DNA is missing, the TRBD1 call by TCRdb cannot be tested. This CDR3 contains 15 residues. Germline CDR1 is SGHAT and CDR2 is FQNNGV. The CDR3 protein is CASSLRLVGAYEQYF.

The chain couples TRBV29-1 to TRBJ2-7; TCRdb's D gene call, TRBD1, goes unchecked for lack of DNA. Germline V gene sequence: CDR1 SQVTM, CDR2 ANQGSEA. The CDR3 is made up of 15 amino acids. CDR3 in amino acids: CSALGGTGLSYEQYF.